Ten or more counts support the clone carrying this TCR beta chain. 5'RACE generated cDNA with 10-nucleotide random UMIs. Via MiXCR, TCRdb re-called the 5' RACE reads, giving one row per CDR3 protein. The data hold about 31,000 distinct CDR3 sequences, with about a sixth observed a single time. The sample belongs to a study of neurological immune-mediated disorders. The time point was: technical triplicate 3. The CDR3 length is 13 residues. CDR1 is DFQATT, CDR2 SNEGSKA, per germline (reference sequence). The V and J ends lost 1 base and 2 bases respectively, with 8 bases between them. V is TRBV20-1 and J is TRBJ2-5; no clear D gene. The source material was CD4+ T cells from blood. The receptor's source is a female donor with HTLV-1-associated myelopathy (HAM/TSP). Here the CDR3 reads CSARVAEQETQYF. The CDR3 coding sequence is TGCAGTGCTAGAGTCGCAGAGCAAGAGACCCAGTACTTC.